A selection of T cell receptor beta chains follows, all from one sample in a study of cytomegalovirus exposure and HLA in healthy donors. Sequencing was performed with immunoSEQ multiplex PCR; in TCRdb, only in-frame clones are kept and a portion is missing. The repertoire holds about 160,000 clones, over 70% seen once, with around 1.5% in the top ten. The specimen sequenced was PBMCs. These receptors all stem from a young woman in good health and CMV-seronegative. CDR3s include the opening cysteine and the closing phenylalanine or tryptophan. A D gene is named only where the DNA matches it firmly. Only some rows state a clone size, as once, few, many or a class for expanded clones.

>few|TRBV7-2|TRBD1|TRBJ1-2
CASSLGQGYFGYTF
TGTGCCAGCAGCTTAGGACAGGGGTATTTTGGCTACACCTTC
>-|TRBV5-3|-|TRBJ1-1
CARSLGWNGRTGIDMNTEAFF
TGTGCCAGAAGCTTGGGTTGGAACGGACGGACGGGGATAGATATGAACACTGAAGCTTTCTTT
>-|TRBV6-1|TRBD1|TRBJ1-2
CASRPWDRGFYGYTF
TGTGCCAGCAGACCCTGGGACAGGGGATTCTATGGCTACACCTTC
>-|TRBV7-9|-|TRBJ1-2
CASSSTYGYTF
TGTGCCAGCAGCTCTACCTATGGCTACACCTTC
>-|TRBV19|TRBD1|TRBJ2-6
CASSIAQGAIGANGLTF
TGTGCCAGTAGTATAGCGCAGGGGGCTATAGGGGCCAACGGCCTGACTTTC
>-|TRBV5-6|TRBD1|TRBJ2-1
CASSLGGRTGGVQFF
TGTGCCAGCAGCTTGGGGGGAAGGACAGGGGGCGTGCAGTTCTTC
>-|TRBV2|-|TRBJ1-1
CASRRGQSEAFF
TGTGCCAGCAGGAGGGGACAATCTGAAGCTTTCTTT
>-|TRBV9|-|TRBJ1-2
CASSPAPGRYGYTF
TGTGCCAGCAGCCCAGCTCCAGGGCGCTATGGCTACACCTTC
>-|TRBV29-1|-|TRBJ2-2
CSVLVIRGTGELFF
TGCAGCGTCCTAGTCATCAGGGGCACCGGGGAGCTGTTTTTT
>few|TRBV6-6|TRBD1|TRBJ1-1
CASTKGQGARGTEAFF
TGTGCCAGCACAAAGGGACAGGGGGCAAGAGGCACTGAAGCTTTCTTT
>-|TRBV19|TRBD1|TRBJ1-1
CASSPEVGTSGGNTEAFF
TGTGCCAGTAGTCCCGAAGTGGGGACGTCAGGGGGGAACACTGAAGCTTTCTTT
>-|TRBV7-8|-|TRBJ1-3
CASSNPGKGPGNTIYF
TGTGCCAGCAGCAACCCGGGAAAAGGCCCCGGAAACACCATATATTTT
>-|TRBV9|-|TRBJ2-2
CASDSRSGPDTGELFF
TGTGCCAGCGATTCTAGGAGCGGGCCGGACACCGGGGAGCTGTTTTTT
>-|TRBV2|TRBD2|TRBJ2-6
CASTGTTGANGLTF
TGTGCCAGCACCGGGACTACTGGGGCCAACGGCCTGACTTTC
>-|TRBV7-9|-|TRBJ2-6
CASSFDSAGANVLTF
TGTGCCAGCAGCTTTGATTCGGCTGGGGCCAACGTCCTGACTTTC
>-|TRBV6-5|-|TRBJ2-7
CASSSLRHPYEQYF
TGTGCCAGCAGTTCCCTCCGACACCCCTACGAGCAGTACTTC
>-|TRBV7-2|-|TRBJ1-3
CASSQNRLGAGNTIYF
TGTGCCAGCAGCCAAAACAGATTAGGTGCTGGAAACACCATATATTTT
>-|TRBV11-2|TRBD2|TRBJ2-5
CASSLRASGGEETQYF
TGTGCCAGCAGCTTACGGGCTAGCGGGGGGGAAGAGACCCAGTACTTC
>-|TRBV2|TRBD2|TRBJ2-7
CASSILAGGPYEQYF
TGTGCCAGCAGCATACTAGCGGGGGGGCCATACGAGCAGTACTTC
>-|TRBV30|TRBD1|TRBJ1-1
CAWSVLGTGITEAFF
TGTGCCTGGAGTGTCTTAGGGACAGGGATTACTGAAGCTTTCTTT
>-|TRBV11-2|-|TRBJ1-3
CASSLSTFGNTIYF
TGTGCCAGCAGCTTAAGTACTTTTGGAAACACCATATATTTT
>-|TRBV20-1|-|TRBJ2-7
CSASGSNEQYF
TGCAGTGCTAGCGGGTCGAACGAGCAGTACTTC
>-|TRBV7-9|TRBD1|TRBJ2-3
CASSFGQGTDTQYF
TGTGCCAGCAGCTTTGGACAGGGCACAGATACGCAGTATTTT
>-|TRBV6-5|TRBD1|TRBJ1-2
CASSYAPGQGNYGYTF
TGTGCCAGCAGTTACGCACCGGGACAGGGAAACTATGGCTACACCTTC
>-|TRBV5-1|-|TRBJ2-7
CASSLGGPYEQYF
TGCGCCAGCAGCTTGGGAGGGCCCTACGAGCAGTACTTC
>-|TRBV27|-|TRBJ1-2
CASSLRGYGYGYTF
TGTGCCAGCAGTTTACGGGGATACGGCTATGGCTACACCTTC
>-|TRBV29-1|TRBD1|TRBJ1-2
CSVTLAAGGGWGYTF
TGCAGCGTGACCCTGGCCGCAGGGGGAGGATGGGGCTACACCTTC
>-|TRBV5-6|-|TRBJ2-5
CASSKRIRETQYF
TGTGCCAGCAGCAAGAGGATTCGGGAGACCCAGTACTTC
>-|TRBV5-1|-|TRBJ1-1
CASSLEGGNTEAFF
TGCGCCAGCAGCTTGGAGGGAGGGAACACTGAAGCTTTCTTT
>-|TRBV9|TRBD2|TRBJ2-2
CASSPSWQRGAAYTGELFF
TGTGCCAGCAGCCCCTCGTGGCAGCGGGGGGCCGCTTACACCGGGGAGCTGTTTTTT
>-|TRBV18|-|TRBJ2-2
CASSPRQLNAGELFF
TGTGCCAGCTCACCACGACAGTTAAATGCCGGGGAGCTGTTTTTT
>-|TRBV10-3|TRBD1|TRBJ1-1
CAISPSDRAGTEAFF
TGTGCCATTTCCCCCTCCGACAGGGCGGGCACTGAAGCTTTCTTT
>-|TRBV4-1|-|TRBJ1-1
CASSQARGRDGTRNTEAFF
TGCGCCAGCAGCCAAGCTAGGGGGAGGGACGGTACCAGGAACACTGAAGCTTTCTTT
>-|TRBV5-4|-|TRBJ2-7
CASSYGDVGAYEQYF
TGTGCCAGCAGCTACGGCGACGTAGGGGCCTACGAGCAGTACTTC
>-|TRBV5-1|TRBD1|TRBJ2-1
CASSLAPGQGAREQFF
TGCGCCAGCAGCTTGGCCCCGGGACAGGGGGCGCGGGAGCAGTTCTTC
>few|TRBV5-4|-|TRBJ2-6
CASSPGSSGANVLTF
TGTGCCAGCAGCCCCGGGAGCTCTGGGGCCAACGTCCTGACTTTC
>few|TRBV6-5|-|TRBJ1-1
CASTLIWTGDTEAFF
TGTGCCAGCACGCTCATTTGGACGGGGGACACTGAAGCTTTCTTT
>-|TRBV6-1|TRBD1|TRBJ1-1
CASSVQGGVTEAFF
TGTGCCAGCAGTGTACAGGGGGGGGTGACTGAAGCTTTCTTT
>-|TRBV7-2|-|TRBJ2-3
CASSFLGGTDTQYF
TGTGCCAGCAGCTTCCTGGGGGGTACAGATACGCAGTATTTT
>-|TRBV28|-|TRBJ1-1
CASRPGHQNTEAFF
TGTGCCAGCAGACCGGGACATCAGAACACTGAAGCTTTCTTT